The 27 T cell receptor beta chains below were found in one sample sequenced in a study of blood T cell repertoires in COVID-19. Here immunoSEQ multiplex PCR was the method, and the copy in TCRdb shows in-frame clones only, minus some. The profile shows about 85,000 clones, around 82% of them singletons. Sequences were obtained from peripheral blood. The receptors come from a woman of 80 years or more with acute or convalescent COVID-19.

CDR3 protein: CASSGVGGEKGETQYF. CDR3 DNA: TGTGCCAGCAGCGGGGTCGGCGGGGAAAAGGGAGAGACCCAGTACTTC. The rearrangement links TRBV5-6 to TRBJ2-5; the D gene is possibly TRBD2 (6 bases). Germline V gives CDR1 SGHDT, CDR2 YYEEEE. The CDR3 contains 16 residues. With 4 bases removed from V and 4 bases from J, the gap between germline ends came to 20 bases. The variable domain in full, completed from reference TRBV5-6 and TRBJ2-5, reads DAGVTQSPTHLIKTRGQQVTLRCSPKSGHDTVSWYQQALGQGPQFIFQYYEEEERQRGNFPDRFSGHQFPNYSSELNVNALLLGDSALYLCASSGVGGEKGETQYFGPGTRLLVL.

DNA of the CDR3: TGCGCCAGCAGATCGGACATGTGGGGCACAGATACGCAGTATTTT. Translating it yields CASRSDMWGTDTQYF. V is TRBV5-1 and J is TRBJ2-3, with D perhaps TRBD1 (5 bases). There are 15 residues in the CDR3. The germline gives CDR1 SGHRS, CDR2 YFSETQ. The ends were cut back, 5 bases at V and 1 base at J, with 14 bases in the middle. Full variable domain (rest looked up from reference TRBV5-1 and TRBJ2-3): KAGVTQTPRYLIKTRGQQVTLSCSPISGHRSVSWYQQTPGQGLQFLFEYFSETQRNKGNFPGRFSGRQFSNSRSEMNVSTLELGDSALYLCASRSDMWGTDTQYFGPGTRLTVL.

The chain joins TRBV9 to TRBJ1-2, with TRBD1 matching over 9 bases. V was pared by 3 bases and J by 1 base, with 4 bases of the junction left unmatched. CDR1 SGDLS and CDR2 YYNGEE come from the germline V gene. The CDR3 spans 15 residues. The CDR3 DNA reads as TGTGCCAGCAGCGGCCGGACAGGGGTTAACTATGGCTACACCTTC. Its translation is CASSGRTGVNYGYTF.

The chain employs TRBV6-5 and TRBJ2-5; D uncertain. Trimming stripped 0 bases from V and 5 bases from J, with 4 bases between. Germline assignment: CDR1 MNHEY and CDR2 SVGAGI. The CDR3 contains 12 residues. CDR3 protein: CASSYSEETQYF. The CDR3 DNA sequence: TGTGCCAGCAGTTACTCGGAGGAGACCCAGTACTTC.

The gene calls are TRBV6-6 and TRBJ2-1; a weak D match, TRBD1 (5 bases). Between the trimmed V and J ends, which lost 2 bases and 9 bases, there was a span of 14 bases. The CDR3 is 14 residues long. Germline V lookup: CDR1 MNHNY, CDR2 SVGAGI (reference sequence). This chain's CDR3 is CASSYPGDSAEQFF. The DNA for the CDR3 is TGTGCCAGCAGTTACCCCGGTGACAGCGCTGAGCAGTTCTTC.

The chain has TRBV2 and TRBJ2-1; a weak D match, TRBD1 (6 bases). Germline CDR1 reads SNHLY; CDR2 reads FYNNEI. This CDR3 has 13 residues. V was clipped by 6 bases and J by 1 base, with 7 bases between them. The CDR3 DNA is TGTGCCAGCAGGGACAGTTCCTACAATGAGCAGTTCTTC. Translation: CASRDSSYNEQFF. Based on the CDR3 plus reference TRBV2 and TRBJ2-1, the full variable domain is EPEVTQTPSHQVTQMGQEVILRCVPISNHLYFYWYRQILGQKVEFLVSFYNNEISEKSEIFDDQFSVERPDGSNFTLKIRSTKLEDSAMYFCASRDSSYNEQFFGPGTRLTVL.

V usage is TRBV5-1 and J usage is TRBJ2-7; a weak D match, TRBD2 (6 bases). Per the germline V gene, CDR1 is SGHRS and CDR2 is YFSETQ. V was cut by 3 bases and J by 3 bases, with 10 bases left in between. This CDR3 is built from 13 residues. The CDR3 bases are TGCGCCAGCAGCTCCGCTAGCGACTACGAGCAGTACTTC. Translated: CASSSASDYEQYF.

This chain joins TRBV18 and TRBJ2-1; no clear D. The germline gives CDR1 KGHSH, CDR2 LQKENI. V was trimmed by 2 bases and J by 1 base, leaving 6 bases between them. The CDR3 extends over 14 amino acids. CDR3 bases: TGTGCCAGCTCACCAGATCGGTCCTACAATGAGCAGTTCTTC. Translating gives CASSPDRSYNEQFF.

This clone was counted a single time. The V call is TRBV21-1, the J call TRBJ2-4; the table's D call of TRBD2 was not tested on the DNA. TRBV21-1 represents a pseudogene. The length of the CDR3 is 16 residues. CDR3 DNA sequence: TGTGCCAGCACCCCCTCGAGCAGTAGGGCGGGGAACATTCAGTACTTC. Translated: CASTPSSSRAGNIQYF.

The genes are TRBV7-2 and TRBJ1-3, with TRBD1 matching over 7 bases. CDR1 and CDR2 from the germline V gene are SGHTA and FQGNSA. J was trimmed by 9 bases and V by 5 bases; bases with no gene match: 7. The CDR3 is 13 amino acids. CDR3 sequence (DNA): TGTGCCAGCAGCCTAGGACAGGCCAGCACCATATATTTT. It yields the protein CASSLGQASTIYF.

The rearrangement uses TRBV7-9 and TRBJ1-2, with D possibly being TRBD1 (6 bases). There are 16 residues in the CDR3. V lost 0 bases, J lost 4 bases, and 15 bases lay in between. Germline CDR1 is SEHNR and CDR2 is FQNEAQ (reference sequence). The CDR3 region has the DNA TGTGCCAGCAGCTTAGCGTACCCCCAGGGGTCCTATGGCTACACCTTC. It yields the protein CASSLAYPQGSYGYTF.

V and J are TRBV2 and TRBJ2-3; 8 bases agree with TRBD2. V dropped 2 bases and J dropped 0; count of bases not matched to a gene: 10. Germline values: CDR1 SNHLY, CDR2 FYNNEI. The CDR3 is 18 residues long. The CDR3 bases are TGTGCCAGCAGTGAACCCAGGGTAGCGGGACGGAGCACAGATACGCAGTATTTT. Translation: CASSEPRVAGRSTDTQYF.

The J gene is TRBJ1-2, the V gene TRBV10-3, with D unresolved. CDR3 length: 13 residues. Trimming removed 2 bases from V and 4 bases from J, with 8 bases in between. From germline, CDR1 is ENHRY and CDR2 SYGVKD. The chain's CDR3 is CAISEPVSYGYTF. The CDR3 nucleotides are TGTGCCATCAGTGAGCCCGTCAGCTATGGCTACACCTTC.

V gene TRBV5-1 combines with J gene TRBJ2-2; TRBD2 agrees at 9 bases. This CDR3 region has 15 residues. Germline CDR1 reads SGHRS; CDR2 reads YFSETQ. J was trimmed by 2 bases and V by 4 bases; bases with no gene match: 3. The CDR3: CASSLAGPNTGELFF. The CDR3 coding sequence is TGCGCCAGCAGCCTAGCGGGGCCCAACACCGGGGAGCTGTTTTTT.

The J gene is TRBJ1-1, the V gene TRBV29-1; TRBD1 might be the D (5 bases). The CDR3 has 12 amino acids. V gave up 4 bases and J gave up 4 bases, with 10 bases separating them. CDR1 is SQVTM and CDR2 is ANQGSEA in the germline V gene. CDR3 sequence reads: CSVATGGTEAFF. CDR3 nucleotide sequence: TGCAGCGTTGCTACCGGGGGCACTGAAGCTTTCTTT.

V gene TRBV6-5 combines with J gene TRBJ2-2, with D possibly matching TRBD2 (5 bases). Trimming cost V 7 bases and J 5 bases, with 14 bases left between them. The CDR3 runs to 14 residues. CDR1 is MNHEY, CDR2 SVGAGI, per germline. This CDR3 is CASKGGGLTGELFF. The CDR3 DNA follows: TGTGCCAGCAAGGGTGGCGGGCTGACCGGGGAGCTGTTTTTT.

This clone was observed once. The V and J genes are TRBV7-2 and TRBJ1-2; D is unresolved. From germline, CDR1 is SGHTA and CDR2 FQGNSA. There are 12 residues in the CDR3. With 1 base removed from V and 4 bases from J, the gap between germline ends came to 4 bases. Here the CDR3 DNA reads TGTGCCAGCAGCTTAGATCGCTATGGCTACACCTTC. It encodes CASSLDRYGYTF.

This chain connects TRBV24-1 to TRBJ2-2, with TRBD1 as a possible D gene (5 bases). V was trimmed by 7 bases and J by 2 bases, leaving 10 bases between them. The CDR3 covers 14 residues. Germline loops: CDR1 KGHDR, CDR2 SFDVKD. This chain's CDR3 is CATSPDRNTGELFF. CDR3 DNA sequence: TGTGCCACCAGCCCCGACAGAAACACCGGGGAGCTGTTTTTT.

The chain combines TRBV5-1 with TRBJ2-5; 8 nucleotides line up with TRBD2. Germline CDR1 is SGHRS and CDR2 is YFSETQ. V trimming: 0 bases; J trimming: 4 bases; junction bases outside the gene matches: 5. This CDR3 is 15 amino acids long. The CDR3 protein is CASSLGPGGVETQYF. The CDR3 DNA reads as TGCGCCAGCAGCTTGGGGCCCGGGGGGGTAGAGACCCAGTACTTC.

This clone showed up just a few times. The chain recombines TRBV18 with TRBJ1-1; D ambiguous. CDR3 size: 14 residues. Trimming removed 4 bases from V and 1 base from J, with 10 bases in between. CDR1 and CDR2 from the germline V gene are KGHSH and LQKENI. The CDR3 region is CASSQHTENTEAFF. The CDR3 DNA sequence: TGTGCCAGCTCACAACATACAGAGAACACTGAAGCTTTCTTT.

V and J are TRBV5-1 and TRBJ2-7, with a possible D match to TRBD1 (5 bases). The V gene lost 3 bases and the J gene lost 3 bases, with 16 bases spanning the gap. CDR1 is SGHRS and CDR2 is YFSETQ in the germline V gene. This CDR3 region has 15 residues. CDR3 nucleotide sequence: TGCGCCAGCAGCTCCCAACCCGGACATCTCTACGAGCAGTACTTC. The encoded protein is CASSSQPGHLYEQYF.

The chain couples TRBV9 to TRBJ2-7; TRBD1 aligns across 8 bases. This CDR3 spans 15 amino acids. CDR1 and CDR2 from the germline V gene are SGDLS and YYNGEE. V gave up 1 base and J gave up 0 bases; unmatched junction bases: 3. The CDR3 DNA follows: TGTGCCAGCAGCGTAAGGGACAGGAGCTCCTACGAGCAGTACTTC. Translated, it gives CASSVRDRSSYEQYF.

The rearrangement links TRBV5-1 to TRBJ2-1; TRBD2 aligns across 12 bases. The germline V gene encodes CDR1 SGHRS and CDR2 YFSETQ. The CDR3 runs to 19 residues. The trim removed 5 bases at V and 6 bases at J, leaving 18 bases unmatched. The DNA of the CDR3 is TGCGCCAGCAGTTACCAGGGCCTTATGACTAGCGGGAGAGGCAATGAGCAGTTCTTC. As protein: CASSYQGLMTSGRGNEQFF.

This chain links TRBV15 with TRBJ2-3, with D possibly TRBD2 on 5 matching bases. The CDR3 is made up of 16 amino acids. The V and J ends lost 0 bases and 0 bases respectively, with 10 bases between them. Germline values: CDR1 LNHNV, CDR2 YYDKDF (reference sequence). The DNA of the CDR3 is TGTGCCACCAGCAGAGAGGTCGGGGTTAGCACAGATACGCAGTATTTT. Protein sequence: CATSREVGVSTDTQYF.

V is TRBV10-2 and J is TRBJ1-2; D remains ambiguous. The germline V gene encodes CDR1 WSHSY and CDR2 SAAADI. The V and J ends lost 0 bases and 7 bases respectively, with 9 bases between them. The CDR3 runs to 13 residues. In DNA form, the CDR3 reads TGCGCCAGCAGTGAGTCGTGGGGAGCTGGCTACACCTTC. Encoded protein: CASSESWGAGYTF.

The rearrangement uses TRBV10-1 and TRBJ2-1, with D possibly being TRBD2 (6 bases). Germline V CDR1 and CDR2: WNHNN, SYGVQD (reference sequence). Trimming took 5 bases from V and 1 from J, leaving 9 bases between them. The length of the CDR3 is 14 residues. The CDR3 loop is CASSPSGSYNEQFF. CDR3 DNA: TGCGCCAGCAGTCCAAGCGGGTCCTACAATGAGCAGTTCTTC.

The chain's CDR3 is CASRREADFTGELFF. In DNA form, the CDR3 reads TGTGCCAGCAGGCGAGAGGCGGACTTTACCGGGGAGCTGTTTTTT. The chain couples TRBV6-4 to TRBJ2-2, with D possibly being TRBD2 (5 bases). This CDR3 has 15 residues. V shed 6 bases and J shed 5 bases, with 16 bases lying between them. Per the germline V gene, CDR1 is MRHNA and CDR2 is SNTAGT.